The next 12 T cell receptor beta chains were all read from a single sample in a study of neurological immune-mediated disorders. TCRdb used MiXCR to reprocess the 5' RACE reads, holding one entry per CDR3 protein. The sample contains some 43,000 distinct CDR3 sequences, roughly 2.5% of which appear only once. Source material: PBMCs. The receptors here all came from a young man with multiple sclerosis.

This clonotype was found many times. The rearrangement uses TRBV12-3 or TRBV12-4 and TRBJ2-1; TRBD2 is a possible D gene (5 bases). Trimming stripped 0 bases from V and 9 bases from J, with 18 bases between. The CDR3 spans 16 residues. The CDR3 protein is CASSLAFSGKWSEQFF. CDR3 in DNA: TGTGCCAGCAGTTTAGCGTTTTCCGGGAAGTGGAGTGAGCAGTTCTTC.

This clonotype was recorded at least ten times. J is TRBJ1-1 and V is TRBV11-2, with TRBD1 matching 8 bases. The CDR3 is 13 residues long. Per the germline V gene, CDR1 is SGHAT and CDR2 is FQNNGV. J was trimmed by 5 bases and V by 5 bases; bases with no gene match: 4. The CDR3 loop reads CASSPGGLTEAFF. In DNA form, the CDR3 reads TGTGCCAGCAGCCCAGGGGGCCTAACTGAAGCTTTCTTT.

This clonotype was recorded at least ten times. The chain recombines TRBV10-3 with TRBJ2-7; 7 bases fit TRBD1. V trimming: 8 bases; J trimming: 6 bases; junction bases outside the gene matches: 16. CDR1 is ENHRY, CDR2 SYGVKD, per germline. This CDR3 has 15 residues. The CDR3 spells CAIQRGGVLPSEQYF. For the CDR3, the DNA is TGTGCCATCCAACGAGGGGGCGTGTTGCCTTCCGAGCAGTACTTC.

This clonotype has at least ten counts. The rearrangement links TRBV7-2 to TRBJ2-1; D is possibly TRBD1 (5 bases). There are 15 residues in the CDR3. Germline V gene sequence: CDR1 SGHTA, CDR2 FQGNSA. Trimming left V 5 bases short and J 4 bases short, with 15 bases between. DNA of the CDR3: TGTGCCAGCAGCCGAAGACAGTTATCGTACAATGAGCAGTTCTTC. Encoded protein: CASSRRQLSYNEQFF.

The chain joins TRBV18 to TRBJ2-3, with D perhaps TRBD1 (6 bases). Trimming shortened V by 9 bases and J by 5 bases, and 18 bases separated the two germline ends. The CDR3 extends over 14 amino acids. Germline V gene lookup returns CDR1 KGHSH and CDR2 LQKENI. CDR3 DNA: TGTGCCAGTTCGAATCGGAAGGGGGTAGATACGCAGTATTTT. Translation: CASSNRKGVDTQYF.

This clonotype was detected ten times or more. The chain uses TRBV6-5 and TRBJ2-3; 10 bases are shared with TRBD2. The CDR3 is made up of 17 amino acids. The V and J ends lost 0 bases and 0 bases, in that order; junction bases with no gene match: 3. Germline V lookup: CDR1 MNHEY, CDR2 SVGAGI. Here the CDR3 DNA reads TGTGCCAGCAGTTACTCTAGCGGGGGGACTAGCACAGATACGCAGTATTTT. This encodes CASSYSSGGTSTDTQYF.

This clonotype was detected many times. The J gene is TRBJ2-4, the V gene TRBV9, with 10 positions matching TRBD2. CDR1 is SGDLS and CDR2 is YYNGEE in the germline V gene. With V trimmed by 0 bases and J by 2 bases, 11 bases remained unmatched. There are 19 residues in the CDR3. Here the CDR3 reads CASSVDPLAGDLSKNIQYF. The CDR3 DNA is TGTGCCAGCAGCGTAGATCCCCTAGCGGGAGACCTTTCCAAAAACATTCAGTACTTC.

This clonotype was counted at least ten times. The gene calls are TRBV6-1 and TRBJ2-6; 8 nucleotides agree with TRBD1. The ends lost 4 bases at V and 0 bases at J; junction bases unmatched: 5. The CDR3 is made up of 17 amino acids. The germline CDR1 and CDR2 sequences are MNHNS and SASEGT. The CDR3 DNA is TGTGCCAGCAGTGCCGGGACAGGACTCTCTGGGGCCAACGTCCTGACTTTC. It encodes CASSAGTGLSGANVLTF.

This clonotype was detected many times. The chain carries TRBV20-1 and TRBJ2-1; no definite D call. V gave up 4 bases and J gave up 7 bases, with 17 bases separating them. Germline V lookup: CDR1 DFQATT, CDR2 SNEGSKA (reference sequence). This CDR3 spans 14 amino acids. For the CDR3, the DNA is TGCAGTGCTAACCCCGGCCTTGGTGTAAATGAGCAGTTCTTC. It translates to CSANPGLGVNEQFF.

In its sample, this clonotype was seen many times. The chain has TRBV20-1 and TRBJ2-2, with D perhaps TRBD1 or TRBD2 (5 bases each). Trimming removed 4 bases from V and 2 bases from J, with 17 bases in between. In germline, CDR1 is DFQATT, CDR2 SNEGSKA (reference sequence). The CDR3 sequence is 16 residues long. The CDR3 loop is CSATLPGTSNTGELFF. CDR3 DNA: TGCAGTGCTACTTTACCCGGGACGAGTAACACCGGGGAGCTGTTTTTT.

Many counts were recorded for this clonotype. The chain employs TRBV5-1 and TRBJ2-5; 7 bases map to TRBD2. CDR3 length: 15 residues. The V and J ends lost 3 bases and 2 bases, in that order; junction bases with no gene match: 7. Per germline, CDR1 SGHRS and CDR2 YFSETQ. CDR3 coding DNA: TGCGCCAGCAGCTGGTCTCCGGGGGGACAAGAGACCCAGTACTTC. Translation gives CASSWSPGGQETQYF.

In this sample, this clonotype turned up many times. The CDR3 DNA sequence: TGTGCCAGCAGCTTAAATCAGGCGGGCTATGGCTACACCTTC. Protein: CASSLNQAGYGYTF. The chain is built from TRBV7-2 and TRBJ1-2; the D is unclear. Germline values: CDR1 SGHTA, CDR2 FQGNSA. This CDR3 comprises 14 residues. Trimming shortened V by 2 bases and J by 4 bases, and 11 bases separated the two germline ends.